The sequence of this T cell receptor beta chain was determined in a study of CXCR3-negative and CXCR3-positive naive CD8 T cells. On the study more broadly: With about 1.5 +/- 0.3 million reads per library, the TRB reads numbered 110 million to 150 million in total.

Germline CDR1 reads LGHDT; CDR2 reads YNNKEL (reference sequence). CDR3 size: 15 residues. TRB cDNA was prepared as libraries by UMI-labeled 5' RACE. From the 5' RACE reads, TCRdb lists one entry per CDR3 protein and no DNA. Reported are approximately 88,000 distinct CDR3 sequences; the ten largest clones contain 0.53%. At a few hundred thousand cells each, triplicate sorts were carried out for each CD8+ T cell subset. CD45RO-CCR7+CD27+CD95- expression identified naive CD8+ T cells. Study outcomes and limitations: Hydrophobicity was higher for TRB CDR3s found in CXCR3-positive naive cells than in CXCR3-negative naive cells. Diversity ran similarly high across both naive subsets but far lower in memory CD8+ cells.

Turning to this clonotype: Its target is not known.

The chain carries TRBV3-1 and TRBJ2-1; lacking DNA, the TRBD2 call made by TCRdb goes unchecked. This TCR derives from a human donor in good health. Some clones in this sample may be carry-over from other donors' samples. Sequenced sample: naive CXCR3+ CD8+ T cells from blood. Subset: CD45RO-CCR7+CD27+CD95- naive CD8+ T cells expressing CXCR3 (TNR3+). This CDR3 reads CASTPGGGPYNEQFF.